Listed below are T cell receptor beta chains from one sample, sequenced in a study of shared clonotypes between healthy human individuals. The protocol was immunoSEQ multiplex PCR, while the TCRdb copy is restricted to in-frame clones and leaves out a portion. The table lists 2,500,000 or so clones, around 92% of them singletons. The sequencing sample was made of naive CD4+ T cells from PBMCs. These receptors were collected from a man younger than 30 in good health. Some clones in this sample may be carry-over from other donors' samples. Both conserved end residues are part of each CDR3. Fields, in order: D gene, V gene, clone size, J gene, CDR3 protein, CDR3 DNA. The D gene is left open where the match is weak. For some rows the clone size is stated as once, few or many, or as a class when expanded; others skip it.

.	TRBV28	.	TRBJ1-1	CASSTRNTEAFF	TGTGCCAGCAGTACACGGAACACTGAAGCTTTCTTT
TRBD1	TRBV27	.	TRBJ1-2	CASSLRQGGYGYTF	TGTGCCAGCAGTTTAAGACAGGGAGGCTATGGCTACACCTTC
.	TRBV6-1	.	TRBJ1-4	CASSGTVAPSEKLFF	TGTGCCAGCAGTGGGACAGTCGCGCCCTCGGAAAAACTGTTTTTT
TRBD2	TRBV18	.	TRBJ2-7	CASSPGNSGNEQYF	TGTGCCAGCTCACCGGGCAATAGCGGGAACGAGCAGTACTTC
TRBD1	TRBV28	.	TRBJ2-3	CASRPTGPDTQYF	TGTGCCAGCAGACCGACAGGGCCCGATACGCAGTATTTT
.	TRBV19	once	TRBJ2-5	CASSETPETQYF	TGTGCCAGCTCCGAGACCCCGGAGACCCAGTACTTC
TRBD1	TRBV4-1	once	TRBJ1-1	CASSRTATGTGTEAFF	TGCGCCAGCAGCCGGACCGCGACAGGGACGGGGACTGAAGCTTTCTTT
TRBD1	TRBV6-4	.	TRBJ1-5	CASSRDRDQPQHF	TGTGCCAGCAGCCGGGACAGGGATCAGCCCCAGCATTTT
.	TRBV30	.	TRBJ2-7	CAWSGRTRSGSSYEQYF	TGTGCCTGGAGTGGGAGGACGCGTAGCGGCTCCTCCTACGAGCAGTACTTC
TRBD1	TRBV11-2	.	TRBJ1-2	CASSPPGQGYGYTF	TGTGCCAGCAGCCCTCCAGGACAGGGCTATGGCTACACCTTC
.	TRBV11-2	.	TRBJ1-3	CASSFNGNTIYF	TGTGCCAGCAGCTTTAATGGAAACACCATATATTTT
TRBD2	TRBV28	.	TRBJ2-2	CASLAGGSTGELFF	TGTGCCAGTTTAGCGGGAGGATCGACCGGGGAGCTGTTTTTT
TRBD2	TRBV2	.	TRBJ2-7	CASSEISGSSNEQYF	TGTGCCAGCAGTGAAATTAGCGGGAGTAGCAACGAGCAGTACTTC
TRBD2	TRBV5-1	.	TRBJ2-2	CASSLVAGEGELFF	TGCGCCAGCAGCTTGGTAGCGGGAGAGGGGGAGCTGTTTTTT
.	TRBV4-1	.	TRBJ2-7	CASSQEKLGLGLHEQYF	TGCGCCAGCAGCCAAGAAAAATTGGGATTGGGGCTCCACGAGCAGTACTTC
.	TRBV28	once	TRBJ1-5	CASSFIGSSNQPQHF	TGTGCCAGCAGTTTCATAGGGTCCAGCAATCAGCCCCAGCATTTT
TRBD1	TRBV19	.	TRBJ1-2	CASSITGGYPAYGYTF	TGTGCCAGTAGTATAACAGGGGGCTATCCCGCCTATGGCTACACCTTC
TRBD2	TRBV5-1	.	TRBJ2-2	CASSLASGDTGELFF	TGCGCCAGCAGCTTGGCTAGCGGTGACACCGGGGAGCTGTTTTTT